The 4 T cell receptor beta chains below were found in one sample sequenced in a study of T cell repertoires in cytomegalovirus infection. In TCRdb, the reads were re-called with MiXCR into one record per CDR3 protein. The sample carries approximately 180,000 distinct CDR3 sequences, less than 9.5% recorded once. What was sequenced was PBMCs. Source of these receptors: a human donor in good health (CMV status not recorded). Some clones in this sample may be carry-over from other donors' samples.

This clonotype was counted between two and nine times. The V and J genes are TRBV20-1 and TRBJ1-5, with 9 bases matching TRBD1. V shed 0 bases and J 4 bases; nucleotides not matched to a gene: 7. The V gene's germline CDR1 is DFQATT and CDR2 SNEGSKA (reference sequence). There are 16 residues in the CDR3. The CDR3 DNA is TGCAGTGCTAGAGATTGGGGACAGGGCCTTAATCAGCCCCAGCATTTT. Amino acids: CSARDWGQGLNQPQHF.

In this sample, this clonotype turned up many times. The gene calls are TRBV2 and TRBJ2-1; the D gene could be TRBD1 or TRBD2 (5 bases each). The CDR3 is 16 amino acids. CDR1 is SNHLY and CDR2 is FYNNEI in the germline V gene. Trimming cost V 2 bases and J 7 bases, with 18 bases left between them. CDR3 protein: CASSELARGRINEQFF. DNA of the CDR3: TGTGCCAGCAGTGAACTAGCTCGGGGCCGCATAAATGAGCAGTTCTTC.

This clonotype was seen repeatedly, ten times or more. The chain has TRBV12-3 or TRBV12-4 and TRBJ2-1, with 8 bases aligning to TRBD1. There are 15 residues in the CDR3. J gave up 4 bases and V 6 bases, and 8 bases lay outside the gene matches. The CDR3 DNA is TGTGCCAGCAGCCGGACAGGGTCCATGTACAATGAGCAGTTCTTC. It translates to CASSRTGSMYNEQFF.

At least ten counts were recorded for this clonotype. The rearrangement joins TRBV7-3 to TRBJ2-6, with D possibly being TRBD1 (6 bases). The germline V and J ends were trimmed by 5 bases and 4 bases, with 12 bases remaining between them. The V gene's germline CDR1 is SGHTA and CDR2 FQGTGA. This CDR3 spans 15 amino acids. The CDR3 DNA follows: TGTGCCAGCAGCCCCCGGACAGCGGGGGCCAACGTCCTGACTTTC. Amino acids: CASSPRTAGANVLTF.